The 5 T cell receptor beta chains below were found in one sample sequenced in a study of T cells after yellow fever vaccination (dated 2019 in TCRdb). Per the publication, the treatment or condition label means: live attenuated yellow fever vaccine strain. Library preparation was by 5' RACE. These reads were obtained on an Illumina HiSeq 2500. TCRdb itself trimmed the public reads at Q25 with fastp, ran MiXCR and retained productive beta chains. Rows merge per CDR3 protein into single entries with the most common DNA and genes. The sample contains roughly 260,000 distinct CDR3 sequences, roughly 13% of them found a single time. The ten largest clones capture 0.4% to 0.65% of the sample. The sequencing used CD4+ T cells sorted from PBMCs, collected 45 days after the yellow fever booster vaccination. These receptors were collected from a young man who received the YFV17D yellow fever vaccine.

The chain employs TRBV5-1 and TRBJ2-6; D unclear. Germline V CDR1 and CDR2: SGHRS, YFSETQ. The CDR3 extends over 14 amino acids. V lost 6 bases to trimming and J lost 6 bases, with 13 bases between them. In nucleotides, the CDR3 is TGCGCCAGCACTATTGGACCCCCGGCCAACGTCCTGACTTTC. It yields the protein CASTIGPPANVLTF.

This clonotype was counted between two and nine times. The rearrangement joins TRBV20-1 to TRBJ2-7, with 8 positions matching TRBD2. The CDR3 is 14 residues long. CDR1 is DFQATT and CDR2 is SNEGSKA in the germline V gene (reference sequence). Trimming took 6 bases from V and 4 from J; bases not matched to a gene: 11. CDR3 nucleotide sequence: TGCAGTGCCCTATTAATGACTAGCGAGTACGAGCAGTACTTC. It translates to CSALLMTSEYEQYF.

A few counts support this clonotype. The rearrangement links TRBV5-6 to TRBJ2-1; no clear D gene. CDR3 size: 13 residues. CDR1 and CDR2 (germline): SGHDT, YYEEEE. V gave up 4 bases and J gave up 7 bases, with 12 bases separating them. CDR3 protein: CASSPLGRNEQFF. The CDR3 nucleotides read TGTGCCAGCAGCCCCCTAGGTAGGAATGAGCAGTTCTTC.

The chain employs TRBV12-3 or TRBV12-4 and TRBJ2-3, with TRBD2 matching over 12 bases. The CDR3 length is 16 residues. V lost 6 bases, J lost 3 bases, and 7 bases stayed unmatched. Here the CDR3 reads CASSPTSGSPTDTQYF. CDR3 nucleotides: TGTGCCAGCAGCCCGACTAGCGGGAGCCCAACAGATACGCAGTATTTT.

The CDR3 DNA reads TGTGCCAGTAGGAGAGTAGGAGGAGTGCAAGAGACCCAGTACTTC. Translated: CASRRVGGVQETQYF. The chain links TRBV19 to TRBJ2-5, with D tentatively TRBD2 (5 bases). The germline V gene has CDR1 LNHDA and CDR2 SQIVND (reference sequence). V lost 6 bases, J lost 2 bases, and 16 bases lay in between. The CDR3 has 15 amino acids.